This passage covers 25 T cell receptor beta chains from one sample sequenced in a study of shared clonotypes between healthy human individuals. Some clones are missing from TCRdb's copy, which holds only in-frame ones; the method was immunoSEQ multiplex PCR. The data hold approximately 500,000 clones, with almost 97% observed a single time. Source material: naive CD4+ T cells sorted from blood. Specified subset: CD45RA+ positively selected. The origin of the receptors is a woman between 25 and 40 years old in good health.

The rearrangement joins TRBV6-6 to TRBJ1-2, with D perhaps matching TRBD1 (6 bases). Germline assignment: CDR1 MNHNY and CDR2 SVGAGI (reference sequence). This CDR3 is built from 14 residues. Trimming took 6 bases from V and 2 from J, leaving 13 bases between them. The CDR3, as DNA: TGTGCCAGCAGCCACGACAGGAGGAACTATGGCTACACCTTC. Residues: CASSHDRRNYGYTF.

V usage is TRBV9 and J usage is TRBJ2-1; 11 nucleotides match TRBD2. J lost 3 bases, V lost 5 bases, and 4 bases had no gene match. The CDR3 is made up of 15 amino acids. CDR1 and CDR2 from the germline V gene are SGDLS and YYNGEE. The CDR3 spells CASSGTSGSYNEQFF. CDR3 bases: TGTGCCAGCAGTGGAACTAGCGGGAGCTACAATGAGCAGTTCTTC.

The CDR3 is CAISEGLLVSGELFF. The CDR3 nucleotides read TGTGCCATCAGTGAGGGACTACTTGTCTCCGGGGAGCTGTTTTTT. The rearrangement uses TRBV10-3 and TRBJ2-2, with a weak D call TRBD2 (6 bases). The CDR3 sequence is 15 residues long. Trimming took off 2 bases at V and 6 bases at J, with 13 bases between the two ends. Looked up from germline, CDR1 is ENHRY and CDR2 is SYGVKD.

The chain links TRBV9 to TRBJ1-2, with TRBD1 matching over 7 bases. This CDR3 has 15 amino acids. With V trimmed by 4 bases and J by 2 bases, 8 bases remained unmatched. The germline gives CDR1 SGDLS, CDR2 YYNGEE. Here the CDR3 reads CASSPGGSSNYGYTF. The DNA of the CDR3 is TGTGCCAGCAGCCCAGGGGGGAGTTCGAACTATGGCTACACCTTC.

The rearrangement links TRBV14 to TRBJ2-7; D unresolved. CDR3 length equals 13 residues. The V gene's germline CDR1 is SGHDN and CDR2 FVKESK. The V end lost 4 bases, the J end lost 5 bases, and 12 bases lay between the germline ends. The CDR3 DNA reads TGTGCCAGCAGCCCAGATAGGGCCCACGAGCAGTACTTC. Its translation is CASSPDRAHEQYF.

The CDR3 bases are TGTGCCAGCAGTCCGCTCGACAGTATCCAAGAGACCCAGTACTTC. It translates to CASSPLDSIQETQYF. The V call is TRBV27, the J call TRBJ2-5, with D perhaps TRBD1 (5 bases). CDR3 size: 15 residues. CDR1 is MNHEY and CDR2 is SMNVEV in the germline V gene (reference sequence). V dropped 5 bases and J dropped 1 base, with 14 bases sitting between them.

CDR3 in amino acids: CASSLGGMGQPQETQYF. The DNA for the CDR3 is TGTGCCAGCAGCTTAGGGGGGATGGGACAGCCCCAAGAGACCCAGTACTTC. The chain combines TRBV11-3 with TRBJ2-5, with 7 bases matching TRBD1. Germline V gives CDR1 SGHNT, CDR2 YENEEA. The J segment lost 1 base and the V segment lost 1 base, leaving 9 bases of the junction unmatched. The CDR3 is 17 residues long.

The rearrangement links TRBV28 to TRBJ2-6; 14 bases fit TRBD2. V was clipped by 8 bases and J by 0 bases; unmatched bases: 3. The CDR3 spans 17 residues. Germline assignment: CDR1 MDHEN and CDR2 SYDVKM. In nucleotides, the CDR3 is TGTGCCAGCGCCGGGACTAGCGGGAGCTCTGGGGCCAACGTCCTGACTTTC. Translated, it gives CASAGTSGSSGANVLTF.

The chain couples TRBV11-2 to TRBJ2-1; the D is unclear. The CDR3 spans 15 residues. Germline CDR1 reads SGHAT; CDR2 reads FQNNGV. Trimming shortened V by 3 bases and J by 0 bases, and 9 bases separated the two germline ends. The CDR3 region is CASSLGRPSYNEQFF. The CDR3 DNA reads as TGTGCCAGCAGCTTGGGCAGGCCCTCCTACAATGAGCAGTTCTTC.

Written as DNA, the CDR3 is TGCGCCAGCAGCCCCAATTTAGGGGGGCGCCGGGAAAAACTGTTTTTT. It encodes CASSPNLGGRREKLFF. The genes are TRBV4-1 and TRBJ1-4; perhaps TRBD1 as D (6 bases). This CDR3 has 16 amino acids. The germline gives CDR1 MGHRA, CDR2 YSYEKL. Trimming took off 4 bases at V and 8 bases at J, with 20 bases between the two ends.

V usage is TRBV9 and J usage is TRBJ2-3; D is possibly TRBD2 (6 bases). CDR1 SGDLS and CDR2 YYNGEE come from the germline V gene. Deletions cut 4 bases from V and 6 bases from J, with 24 bases between. The CDR3 sequence is 17 residues long. The CDR3 here is CASSPQPQGRAGDTQYF. CDR3 DNA sequence: TGTGCCAGCAGCCCACAACCCCAGGGCAGGGCGGGGGATACGCAGTATTTT.

In its sample, this clone was seen once. The gene calls are TRBV5-1 and TRBJ1-4; D remains unclear. Germline V gene sequence: CDR1 SGHRS, CDR2 YFSETQ. Deletions cut 5 bases from V and 7 bases from J, with 12 bases between. There are 13 residues in the CDR3. The CDR3 loop reads CASRVSESEKLFF. The CDR3 nucleotides read TGCGCCAGCAGGGTTTCAGAATCTGAAAAACTGTTTTTT. The full variable domain, its missing parts supplied by reference TRBV5-1 and TRBJ1-4, is KAGVTQTPRYLIKTRGQQVTLSCSPISGHRSVSWYQQTPGQGLQFLFEYFSETQRNKGNFPGRFSGRQFSNSRSEMNVSTLELGDSALYLCASRVSESEKLFFGSGTQLSVL.

This chain uses TRBV5-1 with TRBJ1-1, with D unclear. Germline CDR1 reads SGHRS; CDR2 reads YFSETQ. This CDR3 comprises 12 residues. V was pared by 0 bases and J by 7 bases, with 7 bases between. The CDR3 DNA reads as TGCGCCAGCAGCTTGGCCGCGAGTGAAGCTTTCTTT. Amino acids: CASSLAASEAFF.

This clone was seen just once. The chain recombines TRBV9 with TRBJ2-7; D possibly matches TRBD1 or TRBD2 (5 bases each). V lost 3 bases, J lost 0 bases, and 16 bases lay in between. Germline V lookup: CDR1 SGDLS, CDR2 YYNGEE. The CDR3 runs to 16 residues. CDR3 sequence reads: CASSALGTPSSYEQYF. The DNA of the CDR3 is TGTGCCAGCAGCGCACTCGGGACCCCGAGCTCCTACGAGCAGTACTTC. Variable domain in full (rest from reference TRBV9 and TRBJ2-7): DSGVTQTPKHLITATGQRVTLRCSPRSGDLSVYWYQQSLDQGLQFLIQYYNGEERAKGNILERFSAQQFPDLHSELNLSSLELGDSALYFCASSALGTPSSYEQYFGPGTRLTVT.

The genes are TRBV11-1 and TRBJ2-1; the D gene is possibly TRBD1 (6 bases). The germline V and J ends were trimmed by 4 bases and 5 bases, with 18 bases remaining between them. The CDR3 is made up of 16 amino acids. Germline V CDR1 and CDR2: SGHAT, FQDESV (reference sequence). This chain's CDR3 is CASSSWTGTPHNEQFF. CDR3 nucleotide sequence: TGTGCCAGCAGCTCCTGGACCGGGACACCGCACAATGAGCAGTTCTTC.

The V and J genes are TRBV19 and TRBJ2-6; TRBD1 matches 7 bases. CDR1 is LNHDA, CDR2 SQIVND, per germline (reference sequence). This CDR3 comprises 18 residues. V trimming: 9 bases; J trimming: 0 bases; junction bases outside the gene matches: 14. CDR3 nucleotides: TGTGCCAGCCTCCGGGTGGACAGGCCGATCTCTGGGGCCAACGTCCTGACTTTC. Protein sequence: CASLRVDRPISGANVLTF. Using reference TRBV19 and TRBJ2-6 for the parts outside the CDR3, the full variable domain is DGGITQSPKYLFRKEGQNVTLSCEQNLNHDAMYWYRQDPGQGLRLIYYSQIVNDFQKGDIAEGYSVSREKKESFPLTVTSAQKNPTAFYLCASLRVDRPISGANVLTFGAGSRLTVL.

The V gene is TRBV4-1, the J gene TRBJ2-3; 9 nucleotides line up with TRBD2. With V trimmed by 0 bases and J by 6 bases, 10 bases remained unmatched. The CDR3 has 17 residues. Germline loops: CDR1 MGHRA, CDR2 YSYEKL. The CDR3 bases are TGCGCCAGCAGCCAAGAAGGGATAGCGGGAGTTATGGATACGCAGTATTTT. Protein product: CASSQEGIAGVMDTQYF.

The gene calls are TRBV6-5 and TRBJ1-5; D may be TRBD1 (5 bases). Germline V gives CDR1 MNHEY, CDR2 SVGAGI. The CDR3 runs to 15 residues. V gave up 0 bases and J gave up 5 bases, with 11 bases separating them. This CDR3 reads CASSYSNLQDQPQHF. In nucleotides, the CDR3 is TGTGCCAGCAGTTACTCGAATCTACAGGATCAGCCCCAGCATTTT.

The rearrangement joins TRBV6-5 to TRBJ2-5, with a weak D call TRBD2 (6 bases). Germline V gene data show CDR1 as MNHEY and CDR2 as SVGAGI. V shed 2 bases and J shed 6 bases, with 13 bases lying between them. This CDR3 is 14 amino acids long. The CDR3 coding sequence is TGTGCCAGCAGTTACGGCGGGGATCGACAGACCCAGTACTTC. Translated: CASSYGGDRQTQYF.

The chain joins TRBV28 to TRBJ2-7; TRBD2 aligns across 10 bases. V lost 4 bases to trimming and J lost 7 bases; unmatched junction nucleotides: 13. Looked up from germline, CDR1 is MDHEN and CDR2 is SYDVKM. The CDR3 is 16 amino acids. The CDR3 here is CASSSKREGILREQYF. The DNA for the CDR3 is TGTGCCAGCAGTTCAAAGCGGGAGGGGATACTACGAGAGCAGTACTTC.

The chain combines TRBV6-1 with TRBJ2-2, with TRBD2 as a possible D gene (6 bases). Trimming took 4 bases from V and 1 from J, leaving 10 bases between them. Looked up from germline, CDR1 is MNHNS and CDR2 is SASEGT. The CDR3 covers 15 residues. The CDR3 bases are TGTGCCAGCAGTGGGTTGGGGGGGAACACCGGGGAGCTGTTTTTT. As protein: CASSGLGGNTGELFF.

The CDR3 loop is CASSEQGHGELFF. CDR3 sequence (DNA): TGTGCCAGCAGTGAACAGGGGCACGGGGAGCTGTTTTTT. V and J are TRBV6-1 and TRBJ2-2; tentative D call: TRBD1 (6 bases). V was clipped by 2 bases and J by 7 bases, with 8 bases between them. CDR3 length: 13 residues. Germline V gene data show CDR1 as MNHNS and CDR2 as SASEGT.

The chain employs TRBV4-1 and TRBJ2-3; D call uncertain. The V and J ends lost 1 base and 6 bases respectively, with 14 bases between them. The CDR3 spans 15 residues. Germline values: CDR1 MGHRA, CDR2 YSYEKL. CDR3 nucleotide sequence: TGCGCCAGCAGCCAAGCCCCACCCACTGCGGATACGCAGTATTTT. This encodes CASSQAPPTADTQYF.

The V gene is TRBV30, the J gene TRBJ2-3, with D perhaps TRBD2 (6 bases). The germline V gene has CDR1 GTSNPN and CDR2 SVGIG (reference sequence). CDR3 length: 16 residues. V lost 1 base to trimming and J lost 1 base, with 15 bases between them. DNA for the CDR3: TGTGCCTGGAGTGACCGAAGTTGGGGGGGCACAGATACGCAGTATTTT. Its protein product is CAWSDRSWGGTDTQYF.

CDR3 coding DNA: TGTGCCTGGAGCCCCGGTGTCGACAGTAGCTCCTACGAGCAGTACTTC. This sequence encodes CAWSPGVDSSSYEQYF. V usage is TRBV30 and J usage is TRBJ2-7; D perhaps matches TRBD1 (5 bases). The CDR3 length is 16 residues. Germline V gene lookup returns CDR1 GTSNPN and CDR2 SVGIG (reference sequence). V lost 3 bases and J lost 0, with 18 bases in between.